A single sample is the source of the 5 T cell receptor beta chains below, sequenced in a study of T cell responses to AZD1222 COVID-19 vaccine. The repertoire was sequenced with immunoSEQ multiplex PCR; TCRdb's copy has only in-frame clones and lacks some. This table has more than 100,000 clones, about 87% appearing once. The starting material was peripheral blood, obtained on day 0 of AZD1222 vaccination. Receptors originate from an adult in good health.

The chain couples TRBV28 to TRBJ1-5; D may be TRBD1 (5 bases). The CDR3 is made up of 15 amino acids. Trimming removed 3 bases at V and 3 bases at J, with 12 bases between. CDR1 and CDR2 (germline): MDHEN, SYDVKM. CDR3 coding DNA: TGTGCCAGCAGTTTGGCCAGGGACCCCAATCAGCCCCAGCATTTT. Protein: CASSLARDPNQPQHF.

V gene TRBV2 combines with J gene TRBJ2-5; 8 positions match TRBD2. There are 15 residues in the CDR3. V shed 4 bases and J 3 bases; nucleotides not matched to a gene: 7. Germline V gene data show CDR1 as SNHLY and CDR2 as FYNNEI. The CDR3 loop reads CASSGTSGGKETQYF. The CDR3 nucleotides are TGTGCCAGCAGTGGTACTAGCGGCGGTAAAGAGACCCAGTACTTC. Full variable domain (missing parts from reference TRBV2 and TRBJ2-5): EPEVTQTPSHQVTQMGQEVILRCVPISNHLYFYWYRQILGQKVEFLVSFYNNEISEKSEIFDDQFSVERPDGSNFTLKIRSTKLEDSAMYFCASSGTSGGKETQYFGPGTRLLVL.

The chain employs TRBV2 and TRBJ1-6, with TRBD1 matching over 9 bases. The CDR3 is 15 amino acids. The V and J ends lost 4 bases and 9 bases, in that order; junction bases with no gene match: 7. Germline assignment: CDR1 SNHLY and CDR2 FYNNEI. DNA for the CDR3: TGTGCCAGCAGTGTAGGGGGACAGGGTTTTTCACCCCTCCACTTT. Its protein is CASSVGGQGFSPLHF.

The chain has TRBV9 and TRBJ2-7, with D possibly being TRBD1 (6 bases). The germline gives CDR1 SGDLS, CDR2 YYNGEE. V lost 5 bases, J lost 7 bases, and 19 bases lay in between. The CDR3 is made up of 14 amino acids. The CDR3 protein is CASSSGVQWLEQYF. The CDR3 bases are TGTGCCAGCAGTTCAGGGGTACAGTGGTTGGAGCAGTACTTC.

This chain uses TRBV25-1 with TRBJ1-5, with 10 bases fitting TRBD1. This CDR3 is built from 16 residues. Per the germline V gene, CDR1 is MGHDK and CDR2 is SYGVNS. V trimming: 1 base; J trimming: 4 bases; junction bases outside the gene matches: 4. The CDR3 bases are TGTGCCAGCAGTGAATCCGGACAGGGGGGTAATCAGCCCCAGCATTTT. Translation: CASSESGQGGNQPQHF.